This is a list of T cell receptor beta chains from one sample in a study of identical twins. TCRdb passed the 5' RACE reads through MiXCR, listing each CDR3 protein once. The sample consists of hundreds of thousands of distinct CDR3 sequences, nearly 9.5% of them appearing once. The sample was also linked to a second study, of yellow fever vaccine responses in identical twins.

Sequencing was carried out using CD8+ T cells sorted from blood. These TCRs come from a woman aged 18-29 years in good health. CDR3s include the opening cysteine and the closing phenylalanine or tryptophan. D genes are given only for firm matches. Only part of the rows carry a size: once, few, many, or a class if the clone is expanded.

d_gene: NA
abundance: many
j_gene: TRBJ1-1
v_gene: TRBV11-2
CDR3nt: TGTGCCAGCAGCTTACCCGGGCCCACCGGCATGCAGAACACTGAAGCTTTCTTT
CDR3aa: CASSLPGPTGMQNTEAFF

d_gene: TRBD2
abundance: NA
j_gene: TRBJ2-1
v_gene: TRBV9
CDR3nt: TGTGCCAGCAGTGCCGGGACTAACTCCTACAATGAGCAGTTCTTC
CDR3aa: CASSAGTNSYNEQFF

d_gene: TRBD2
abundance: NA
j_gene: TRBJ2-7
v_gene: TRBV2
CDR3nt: TGTGCCAGCAGTGTGATTCTGACTAGCGGGAGGTCGCCTTTCGACGAGCAGTACTTC
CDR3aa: CASSVILTSGRSPFDEQYF

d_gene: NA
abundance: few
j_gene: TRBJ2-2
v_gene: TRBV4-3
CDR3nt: TGCGCCAGCAGCGAAATGATTTCACCCACCGGGGAGCTGTTTTTT
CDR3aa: CASSEMISPTGELFF

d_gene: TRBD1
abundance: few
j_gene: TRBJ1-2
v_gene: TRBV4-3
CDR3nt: TGCGCCAGCAGCCAAGACAGACAGGGTCTTAACTATGGCTACACCTTC
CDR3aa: CASSQDRQGLNYGYTF

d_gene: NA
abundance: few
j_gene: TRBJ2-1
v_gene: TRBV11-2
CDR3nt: TGTGCCAGCAGCTTACTAGGAGTGCCGCTCAATGAGCAGTTCTTC
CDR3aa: CASSLLGVPLNEQFF

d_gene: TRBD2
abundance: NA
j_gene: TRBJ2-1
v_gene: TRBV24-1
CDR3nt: TGTGCCACCAGTGAAAGTCTCGGGACTACCTACAATGAGCAGTTCTTC
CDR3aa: CATSESLGTTYNEQFF

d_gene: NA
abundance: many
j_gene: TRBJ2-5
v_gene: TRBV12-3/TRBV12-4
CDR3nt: TGTGCCAGTAGCGGCCAAGAGACCCAGTACTTC
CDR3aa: CASSGQETQYF

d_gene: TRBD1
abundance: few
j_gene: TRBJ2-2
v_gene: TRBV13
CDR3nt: TGTGCCAGCAGCTTATGGGCACCTCCGGGACAGTCGAACACCGGGGAGCTGTTTTTT
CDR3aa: CASSLWAPPGQSNTGELFF

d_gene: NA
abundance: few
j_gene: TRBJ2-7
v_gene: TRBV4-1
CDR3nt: TGCGCCAGCAGCCTCGGAGGTATGGTTAGCTACGAGCAGTACTTC
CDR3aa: CASSLGGMVSYEQYF

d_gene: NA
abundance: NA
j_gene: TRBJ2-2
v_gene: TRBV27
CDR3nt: TGTGCCAGCAGTGCGGGACCGGGTACCGGGGAGCTGTTTTTT
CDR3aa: CASSAGPGTGELFF

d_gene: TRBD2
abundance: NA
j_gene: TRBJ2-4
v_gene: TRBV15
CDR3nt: TGTGCCACCAGCAGAGGCGCGGGAGGGTTCGCCATTCAGTACTTC
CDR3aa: CATSRGAGGFAIQYF

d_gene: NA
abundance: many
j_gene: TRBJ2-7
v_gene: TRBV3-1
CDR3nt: TGTGCCAGCAGCCAAGCGGGACTCGGTTACGAGCAGTACTTC
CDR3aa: CASSQAGLGYEQYF

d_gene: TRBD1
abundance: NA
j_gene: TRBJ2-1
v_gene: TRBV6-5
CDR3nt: TGTGCCAGCAGTACTGGGACAGGGCCCAATGAGCAGTTCTTC
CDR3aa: CASSTGTGPNEQFF

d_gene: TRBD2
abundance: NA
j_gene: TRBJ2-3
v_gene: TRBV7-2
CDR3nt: TGTGCCAGCAGCTTGAAGGCGGGGGTGGGGCTCACAGATACGCAGTATTTT
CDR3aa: CASSLKAGVGLTDTQYF

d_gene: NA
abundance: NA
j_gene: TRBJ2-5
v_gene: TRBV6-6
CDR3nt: TGTGCCAGCAGTTACATGGGAGAGGCGTACCAAGAGACCCAGTACTTC
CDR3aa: CASSYMGEAYQETQYF

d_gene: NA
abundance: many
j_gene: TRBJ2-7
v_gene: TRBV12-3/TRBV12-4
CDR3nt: TGTGCCAGCAGTCCAGGGGTGGACTCCTACGAGCAGTACTTC
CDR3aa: CASSPGVDSYEQYF

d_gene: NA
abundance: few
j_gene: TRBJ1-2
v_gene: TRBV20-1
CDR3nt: TGCAGTGCTAGTCTCATGGGGGGCCCGAATGGCTACACCTTC
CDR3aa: CSASLMGGPNGYTF

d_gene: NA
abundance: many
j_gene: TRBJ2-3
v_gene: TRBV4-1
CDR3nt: TGCGCCAGCAGCCAAGAAAAGACAGAAGCAGATACGCAGTATTTT
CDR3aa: CASSQEKTEADTQYF

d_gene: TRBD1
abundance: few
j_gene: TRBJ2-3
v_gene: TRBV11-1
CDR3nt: TGTGCCAGCAGCTTTTTTTGGGGACAGGAGACCACAGATACGCAGTATTTT
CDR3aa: CASSFFWGQETTDTQYF

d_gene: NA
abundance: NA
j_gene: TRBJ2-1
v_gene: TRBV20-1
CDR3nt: TGCAGCCACGGGGAGACCTACAATGAGCAGTTCTTC
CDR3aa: CSHGETYNEQFF

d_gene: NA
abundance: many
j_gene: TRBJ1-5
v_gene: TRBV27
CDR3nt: TGTGCCAGCAGTTTTACAGGCAATCAGCCCCAGCATTTT
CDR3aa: CASSFTGNQPQHF

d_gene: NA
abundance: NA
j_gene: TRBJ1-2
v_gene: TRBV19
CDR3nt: TGTGCCAGTAGTATTGAGGAGGAGAACTATGGCTACACCTTC
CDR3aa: CASSIEEENYGYTF

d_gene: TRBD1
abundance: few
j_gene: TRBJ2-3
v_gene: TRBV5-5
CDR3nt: TGTGCCAGCAGCTTCACAGGGGGAGCAGATACGCAGTATTTT
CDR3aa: CASSFTGGADTQYF

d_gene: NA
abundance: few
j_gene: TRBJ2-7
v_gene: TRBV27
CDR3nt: TGTGCCAGCAGAGCAGCTCCGGACGAGCAGTACTTC
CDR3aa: CASRAAPDEQYF

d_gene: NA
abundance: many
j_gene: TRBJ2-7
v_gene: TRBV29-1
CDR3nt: TGCAGCGTTGCGGACTCCCCCTACGAGCAGTACTTC
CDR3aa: CSVADSPYEQYF

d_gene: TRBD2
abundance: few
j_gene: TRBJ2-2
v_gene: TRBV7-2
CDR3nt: TGTGCCAGCAGCCGGACTAGCGGGGGATCCGGGGAGCTGTTTTTT
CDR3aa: CASSRTSGGSGELFF

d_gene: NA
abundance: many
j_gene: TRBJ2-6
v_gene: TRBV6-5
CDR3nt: TGTGCCAGCAGTTACTCGATATTAGGTGGGGCCAACGTCCTGACTTTC
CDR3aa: CASSYSILGGANVLTF

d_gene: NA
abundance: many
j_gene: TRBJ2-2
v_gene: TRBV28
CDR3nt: TGTGCCACCATATTGGATCCGAACACCGGGGAGCTGTTTTTT
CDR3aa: CATILDPNTGELFF

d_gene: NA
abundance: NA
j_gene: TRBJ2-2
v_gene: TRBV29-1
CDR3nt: TGCAGCGTTGAATGGGGGTTATTCGGGGAGCTGTTTTTT
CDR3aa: CSVEWGLFGELFF

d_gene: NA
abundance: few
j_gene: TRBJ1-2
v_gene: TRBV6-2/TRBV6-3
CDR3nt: TGTGCCAGCAGTTACTCGAGGAATAGTGGCATCCCTAACTATGGCTACACCTTC
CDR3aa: CASSYSRNSGIPNYGYTF

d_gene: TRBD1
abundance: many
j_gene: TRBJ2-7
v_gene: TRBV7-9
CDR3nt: TGTGCCAGCAGCTCGCCGGGACAGGGGGCAAGAGAGCAGTACTTC
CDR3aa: CASSSPGQGAREQYF

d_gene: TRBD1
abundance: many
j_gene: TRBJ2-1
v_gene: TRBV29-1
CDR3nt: TGCAGCGTGGGGACAGCCTACAATGAGCAGTTCTTC
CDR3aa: CSVGTAYNEQFF

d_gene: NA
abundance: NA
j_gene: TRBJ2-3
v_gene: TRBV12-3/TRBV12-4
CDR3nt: TGTGCCAGCAGTTCTCCCACAGATACGCAGTATTTT
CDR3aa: CASSSPTDTQYF

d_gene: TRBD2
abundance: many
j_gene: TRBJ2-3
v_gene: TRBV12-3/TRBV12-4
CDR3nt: TGTGCCAGCAGTTTTAGGCGGGGGGGCCCAGATACGCAGTATTTT
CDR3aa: CASSFRRGGPDTQYF

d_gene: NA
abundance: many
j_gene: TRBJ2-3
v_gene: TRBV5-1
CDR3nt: TGCGCCAGCAGCTTGGAAGGCGCGGGGGCGACAGATACGCAGTATTTT
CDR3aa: CASSLEGAGATDTQYF

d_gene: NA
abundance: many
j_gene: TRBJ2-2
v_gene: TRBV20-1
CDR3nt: TGCAGTGTTACGAGGATGGGGGAGGACAGCACCGGGGAGCTGTTTTTT
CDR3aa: CSVTRMGEDSTGELFF

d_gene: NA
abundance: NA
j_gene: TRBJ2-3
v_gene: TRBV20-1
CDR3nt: TGCAGTGCCTCCGATCTCCAAACTAACACAGATACGCAGTATTTT
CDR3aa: CSASDLQTNTDTQYF

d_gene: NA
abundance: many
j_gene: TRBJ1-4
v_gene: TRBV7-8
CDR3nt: TGTGCCAGCAGCCCTAGAGAGAATAATGAAAAACTGTTTTTT
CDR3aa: CASSPRENNEKLFF

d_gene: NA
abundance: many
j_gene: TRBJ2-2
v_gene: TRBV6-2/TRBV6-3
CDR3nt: TGTGCCAGCAACCACCGGTGGTACCGGGAGCTGTTTTTT
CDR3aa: CASNHRWYRELFF

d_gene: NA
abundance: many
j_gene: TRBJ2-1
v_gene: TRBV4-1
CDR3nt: TGCGCCAGCAGCCCCCCGCTAAACAATGAGCAGTTCTTC
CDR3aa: CASSPPLNNEQFF

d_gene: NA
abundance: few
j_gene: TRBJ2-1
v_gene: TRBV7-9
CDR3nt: TGTGCCAGCAGCCGCCCGGCGGATCGAAAGCAGTTCTTC
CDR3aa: CASSRPADRKQFF

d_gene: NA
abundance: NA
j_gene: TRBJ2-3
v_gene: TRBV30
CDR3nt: TGTGCCTGGAGCCTCCTTGGGGGCACAGATACGCAGTATTTT
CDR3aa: CAWSLLGGTDTQYF

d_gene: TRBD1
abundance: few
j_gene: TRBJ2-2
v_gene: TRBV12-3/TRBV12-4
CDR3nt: TGTGCCAGCACCCGGACAGGGGATGGCACCGGGGAGCTGTTTTTT
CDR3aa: CASTRTGDGTGELFF

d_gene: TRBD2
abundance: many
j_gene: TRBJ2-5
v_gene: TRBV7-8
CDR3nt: TGTGCCAGCAACCTAGCGGGGGAGGAGACCCAGTACTTC
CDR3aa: CASNLAGEETQYF

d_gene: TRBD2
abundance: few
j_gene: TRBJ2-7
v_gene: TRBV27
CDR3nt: TGTGCCAGCAGTATTAGCGGGATGTCTTCCTACGAGCAGTACTTC
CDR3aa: CASSISGMSSYEQYF